This T cell receptor (beta chain) was obtained from a study of blood T cell repertoires in COVID-19. On the study more broadly: Collection of acute and convalescent COVID-19 samples took place in the United States, Italy and Spain. Nucleic acid was either cDNA or gDNA, and it came from T cells, B-cell-depleted T cells, or PBMCs.

The CDR3 totals 15 residues. Trimming shortened V by 5 bases and J by 3 bases, and 17 bases separated the two germline ends. CDR1 is MNHEY, CDR2 SVGAGI, per germline. Method: immunoSEQ multiplex PCR; TCRdb's copy keeps in-frame clones and lacks some. The sample yields approximately 150,000 clones, around 76% seen once. The origin of this receptor is a man aged 55 to 69 with acute or convalescent COVID-19. V usage is TRBV6-5 and J usage is TRBJ2-7, with TRBD2 as a possible D gene (5 bases). Sequencing used peripheral blood. The CDR3 region has the DNA TGTGCCAGCAGTAGCCCCACTAGAACTGGCTACGAGCAGTACTTC. It is translated as CASSSPTRTGYEQYF.